This TCR beta chain was sequenced for a study of circulating and synovial CD4+ cells in juvenile arthritis. Study outcomes and limitations: Bulk blood CD4 repertoires were more diverse than these. Shared-clonotype fractions with synovium likely underestimate full repertoire overlap.

About this clone: No antigen is known for it.

This CDR3 spans 19 amino acids. Per germline, CDR1 MDHEN and CDR2 SYDVKM. With V trimmed by 3 bases and J by 3 bases, 16 bases remained unmatched. The protocol was immunoSEQ multiplex PCR, while the TCRdb copy is restricted to in-frame clones and leaves out a portion. The sample includes 36,000 or so clones, 90% to 95% of them seen just once. Input material: CD4+ T cells from blood. The clonotype was recovered from a human donor with juvenile idiopathic arthritis. This chain links TRBV28 with TRBJ1-5, with 8 bases fitting TRBD1. The CDR3: CASSFRDRGRIRDNQPQHF. In DNA, the CDR3 is TGTGCCAGCAGTTTCCGCGACAGGGGCAGGATACGAGACAATCAGCCCCAGCATTTT.